This T cell receptor (beta chain) originates from a study of shared clonotypes between healthy human individuals. Across the whole study: CD4 naive and memory got three plates each, CD8 naive two, CD8 memory one.

V shed 6 bases and J 3 bases; nucleotides not matched to a gene: 15. In germline, CDR1 is ENHRY, CDR2 SYGVKD. The CDR3 covers 17 residues. TCRdb's table, derived via immunoSEQ multiplex PCR, lists solely in-frame clones and lacks some. The sample lists about 2.4 million clones; approximately 92% were seen once. The material sequenced was naive CD4+ T cells sorted from blood. Subset defined: CD45RA+ positively selected. The clonotype comes from a man younger than 30 in good health. V is TRBV10-3 and J is TRBJ2-7; the match to TRBD1 covers 9 bases. CDR3 sequence (DNA): TGTGCCATCAGGAGGGACACAGGGGGCCCTATCCTCTACGAGCAGTACTTC. Its protein is CAIRRDTGGPILYEQYF.